This T cell receptor beta chain comes out of a study of OX40 agonist ivuxolimab in advanced cancers. Across the whole study: Patients were infused with ivuxolimab every 2 weeks at 0.01 to 10 mg/kg. Therapy given before enrollment (anti-PD-1, anti-PD-L1 or anti-CTLA-4) was allowed, and around 44% had some. General study findings and limits: Expanded clones were, on average, more numerous in CD8+ T cells than in CD4+.

This CDR3 is 15 amino acids long. With 1 base removed from V and 4 bases from J, the gap between germline ends came to 15 bases. Germline V gives CDR1 SGHRS, CDR2 YFSETQ. Repertoires were generated with immunoSEQ multiplex PCR, while TCRdb's copy carries only in-frame clones and drops some. The data hold 15,000 or so clones, with nearly 75% observed a single time. This clone was counted between two and nine times. The antigen is undetermined. The chain employs TRBV5-1 and TRBJ2-7, with D tentatively TRBD2 (6 bases). Sequencing was performed on CD4+ or CD8+ T cells sorted from blood, taken in a trial of the OX40 agonist ivuxolimab. The sequence was collected from an adult with an advanced solid tumor such as melanoma, head and neck, liver or kidney cancer. CDR3 residues: CASSLTAGGGYEQYF. DNA for the CDR3: TGCGCCAGCAGCTTGACCGCCGGGGGTGGGTACGAGCAGTACTTC.